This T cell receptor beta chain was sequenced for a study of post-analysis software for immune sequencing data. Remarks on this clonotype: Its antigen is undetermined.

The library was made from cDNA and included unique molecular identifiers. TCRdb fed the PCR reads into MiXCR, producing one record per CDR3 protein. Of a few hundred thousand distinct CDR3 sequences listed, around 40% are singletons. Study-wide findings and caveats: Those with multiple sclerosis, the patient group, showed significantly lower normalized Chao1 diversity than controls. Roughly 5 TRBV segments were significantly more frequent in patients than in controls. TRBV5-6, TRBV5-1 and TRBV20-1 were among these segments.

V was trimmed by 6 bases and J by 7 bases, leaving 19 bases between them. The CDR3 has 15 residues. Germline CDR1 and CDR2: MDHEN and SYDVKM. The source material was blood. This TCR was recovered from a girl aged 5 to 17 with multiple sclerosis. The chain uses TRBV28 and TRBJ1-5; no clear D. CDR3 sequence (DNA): TGTGCCAGCAGCAGCAACTTGGGGTCGCGGCAGCCCCAGCATTTT. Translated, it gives CASSSNLGSRQPQHF.